These 24 T cell receptor beta chains were all obtained from the same sample, sequenced in a study of shared clonotypes between healthy human individuals (dated by TCRdb to about 2020). The library was obtained by the immunoSEQ multiplex PCR assay. TCRdb stores this immuneACCESS table with in-frame sequences only. Part of the clones is absent; in the studies checked, under half of the shortfall reflects unresolved V genes, and no reason is known for the rest. For this sample there are around 690,000 clones; around 91% appear just once. Clones ranked in the top ten supply 30% to 40% of the sample. Sequenced material: memory CD8+ T cells from PBMCs. The cell subset or site label for this specimen denotes: CD45RO+ cells pooled with CCR7-negative TemRA cells. The receptors were gathered from a man aged 18 to 29 in good health. Some clones in this sample may be carry-over from other donors' samples.

The V call is TRBV28, the J call TRBJ2-7; 13 nucleotides match TRBD2. V shed 4 bases, J shed 0 bases, and the junction held 6 bases outside the gene matches. This CDR3 spans 17 amino acids. Germline V CDR1 and CDR2: MDHEN, SYDVKM. The CDR3 region has the DNA TGTGCCAGCAGTTCCCTGGGACTAGCGGGAATCTCCTACGAGCAGTACTTC. This codes for CASSSLGLAGISYEQYF. Looking up the rest from reference TRBV28 and TRBJ2-7 gives the full variable domain: DVKVTQSSRYLVKRTGEKVFLECVQDMDHENMFWYRQDPGLGLRLIYFSYDVKMKEKGDIPEGYSVSREKKERFSLILESASTNQTSMYLCASSSLGLAGISYEQYFGPGTRLTVT.

This sequence joins TRBV14 and TRBJ2-1; D is perhaps TRBD1 or TRBD2 (6 bases each). Germline V CDR1 and CDR2: SGHDN, FVKESK. Trimming left V 3 bases short and J 8 bases short, with 8 bases between. The CDR3 is made up of 12 amino acids. CDR3 sequence reads: CASSQGGHEQFF. The CDR3 DNA is TGTGCCAGCAGCCAGGGGGGCCATGAGCAGTTCTTC.

The V call is TRBV15, the J call TRBJ2-7, with 8 bases identical to TRBD2. Germline CDR1 reads LNHNV; CDR2 reads YYDKDF (reference sequence). This CDR3 region has 14 residues. With 6 bases clipped from V and 4 bases from J, the junction kept 8 bases outside the gene matches. CDR3 nucleotide sequence: TGTGCCACCAGGACGAGCGGGAGCAGGTACGAGCAGTACTTC. Its protein product is CATRTSGSRYEQYF.

CDR3 nucleotide sequence: TGTGCCAGCAGTTTATCCCCCTCGTCAGGCTACACCTTC. Amino acid sequence: CASSLSPSSGYTF. This chain connects TRBV27 to TRBJ1-2, with D hard to call. This CDR3 comprises 13 residues. Trimming stripped 0 bases from V and 8 bases from J, with 10 bases between. The germline V gene encodes CDR1 MNHEY and CDR2 SMNVEV (reference sequence).

The V call is TRBV27, the J call TRBJ2-1; 7 positions agree with TRBD2. V shed 4 bases and J 1 base; nucleotides not matched to a gene: 1. The germline V gene has CDR1 MNHEY and CDR2 SMNVEV (reference sequence). The CDR3 totals 14 residues. The CDR3 sequence: CASSYGGSYNEQFF. CDR3 bases: TGTGCCAGCAGTTACGGGGGGTCCTACAATGAGCAGTTCTTC.

The chain uses TRBV6-5 and TRBJ2-7, with 7 bases aligning to TRBD1. Germline-derived CDR1 and CDR2 are MNHEY and SVGAGI. Trimming at V came to 2 bases and at J to 1 base, leaving 2 bases not matched to a gene. The CDR3 is 14 residues long. CDR3 sequence reads: CASSYDRESYEQYF. The CDR3, as DNA: TGTGCCAGCAGTTACGACAGGGAGTCCTACGAGCAGTACTTC.

V usage is TRBV7-2 and J usage is TRBJ2-2; 14 bases are shared with TRBD2. Germline V gene data show CDR1 as SGHTA and CDR2 as FQGNSA. J was trimmed by 6 bases and V by 2 bases; bases with no gene match: 11. The CDR3 loop spans 19 amino acids. CDR3 region: CASSLRGTSGSYPPGELFF. The CDR3 DNA reads as TGTGCCAGCAGCTTACGGGGGACTAGCGGGAGTTATCCCCCCGGGGAGCTGTTTTTT.

The V gene is TRBV29-1, the J gene TRBJ2-7, with 10 bases lining up with TRBD1. From germline, CDR1 is SQVTM and CDR2 ANQGSEA. CDR3 length: 14 residues. J gave up 2 bases and V 4 bases, and 5 bases lay outside the gene matches. The DNA for the CDR3 is TGCAGCGTTGGAGGACAGGGGGGTCCCTACGAGCAGTACTTC. Amino acid sequence: CSVGGQGGPYEQYF.

V and J are TRBV29-1 and TRBJ2-5, with D possibly matching TRBD2 (5 bases). With the DNA end fitting TRBJ2-7 better, the J assignment may be wrong. The CDR3 covers 15 residues. Germline CDR1 is SQVTM and CDR2 is ANQGSEA. The CDR3 loop reads CSVDGVFDEPYEQYF. As DNA, the CDR3 is TGCAGCGTTGACGGGGTTTTTGATGAGCCCTACGAGCAGTACTTC.

Comment on this clone: Mismatch with germline at one junction end may stem from a read error. The chain is built from TRBV7-8 and TRBJ2-1, with TRBD1 identical over 8 bases. CDR1 and CDR2 from the germline V gene are SGHVS and FQNEAQ. The CDR3 has 15 residues. Here the CDR3 reads CASSSPGQANNELFF. As DNA, the CDR3 is TGTGCCAGCAGCTCTCCGGGACAGGCTAACAATGAGCTGTTCTTC.

This chain links TRBV10-3 with TRBJ1-5; the D gene is possibly TRBD1 (6 bases). From germline, CDR1 is ENHRY and CDR2 SYGVKD. Trimming stripped 3 bases from V and 1 base from J, with 16 bases between. The CDR3 has 17 amino acids. CDR3 loop: CAISDRYRDKSNQPQHF. As DNA, the CDR3 is TGTGCCATCAGTGACCGGTACCGGGACAAAAGCAATCAGCCCCAGCATTTT.

V is TRBV27 and J is TRBJ2-1; no clear D gene. V was cut by 5 bases and J by 6 bases, with 11 bases left in between. The CDR3 runs 13 residues. Per the germline V gene, CDR1 is MNHEY and CDR2 is SMNVEV (reference sequence). The CDR3 spells CASSVIRANEQFF. The CDR3 bases are TGTGCCAGCAGTGTCATCCGTGCCAATGAGCAGTTCTTC.

This chain links TRBV10-1 with TRBJ2-3; no definite D call. V was cut by 2 bases and J by 0 bases, with 9 bases left in between. The CDR3 length is 15 residues. CDR1 and CDR2 (germline): WNHNN, SYGVQD (reference sequence). CDR3 nucleotides: TGCGCCAGCAGTGAGCGATTAGCCAGCACAGATACGCAGTATTTT. Amino acids: CASSERLASTDTQYF.

With respect to this clone: The DNA is left out, because the CDR3 cannot be placed on it with certainty; the CDR3 is given as TCRdb lists it. This chain links TRBV27 with TRBJ2-7. Germline V gene sequence: CDR1 MNHEY, CDR2 SMNVEV (reference sequence). The CDR3 is 16 amino acids long, termini counted. CDR3 region: CASSLTFGARGVEQYF.

The chain links TRBV25-1 to TRBJ1-1; D is undetermined. This CDR3 comprises 13 residues. Germline loops: CDR1 MGHDK, CDR2 SYGVNS. The V gene lost 3 bases and the J gene lost 5 bases, with 10 bases spanning the gap. The CDR3 nucleotides read TGTGCCAGCAGTGATTGGGCGGTTACTGAAGCTTTCTTT. Translation: CASSDWAVTEAFF.

This clone was found a few times. The chain is built from TRBV9 and TRBJ1-2; D is unclear. In germline, CDR1 is SGDLS, CDR2 YYNGEE. V lost 0 bases, J lost 3 bases, and 12 bases lay in between. This CDR3 is 15 amino acids long. DNA for the CDR3: TGTGCCAGCAGCGTAGCGCCGACTAACGACTATGGCTACACCTTC. This gives the protein CASSVAPTNDYGYTF.

About this clone: The same CDR3 arises from other DNA sequences in this sample as well. V usage is TRBV7-9 and J usage is TRBJ2-7, with 8 nucleotides matching TRBD2. This CDR3 has 15 amino acids. V lost 5 bases, J lost 0 bases, and 6 bases stayed unmatched. In germline, CDR1 is SEHNR, CDR2 FQNEAQ (reference sequence). The CDR3 is CASSITSGSSYEQYF. The CDR3 nucleotides read TGTGCCAGCAGCATAACTAGCGGAAGCTCCTACGAGCAGTACTTC. The variable domain in full, with the rest retrieved from reference TRBV7-9 and TRBJ2-7, is DTGVSQNPRHKITKRGQNVTFRCDPISEHNRLYWYRQTLGQGPEFLTYFQNEAQLEKSRLLSDRFSAERPKGSFSTLEIQRTEQGDSAMYLCASSITSGSSYEQYFGPGTRLTVT.

This clone has just one count. This chain connects TRBV7-6 to TRBJ1-3, with D maybe TRBD1 (5 bases). Trimming removed 5 bases at V and 0 bases at J, with 8 bases between. Germline values: CDR1 SGHVS, CDR2 FNYEAQ. The CDR3 sequence is 14 residues long. In DNA form, the CDR3 reads TGTGCCAGCAGCAACAGGAGCTCTGGAAACACCATATATTTT. Protein sequence: CASSNRSSGNTIYF.

The rearrangement links TRBV4-2 to TRBJ1-2; 7 nucleotides align to TRBD1. Trimming at V came to 4 bases and at J to 3 bases, leaving 2 bases not matched to a gene. From germline, CDR1 is LGHNA and CDR2 YNFKEQ. The length of the CDR3 is 13 residues. The CDR3 loop is CASSRDRDYGYTF. The CDR3 coding sequence is TGTGCCAGCAGCCGGGACAGAGACTATGGCTACACCTTC.

The rearrangement joins TRBV28 to TRBJ2-7; D not resolved. The germline gives CDR1 MDHEN, CDR2 SYDVKM. V was pared by 6 bases and J by 4 bases, with 13 bases between. There are 13 residues in the CDR3. CDR3 nucleotides: TGTGCCAGCAGCCCCCTACTGGGGTACGAGCAGTACTTC. This encodes CASSPLLGYEQYF.

This clone was picked up one time. This rearrangement joins TRBV28 to TRBJ1-4; possible D gene TRBD1, 6 bases. The CDR3 runs to 15 residues. From germline, CDR1 is MDHEN and CDR2 SYDVKM. Trimming stripped 5 bases from V and 2 bases from J, with 12 bases between. The chain's CDR3 is CASSLTGFTNEKLFF. CDR3 bases: TGTGCCAGCAGTCTCACAGGGTTTACTAATGAAAAACTGTTTTTT.

The CDR3 reads CASSLGFRGHYEQYF. DNA for the CDR3: TGCGCCAGCAGCTTGGGCTTCAGGGGGCACTACGAGCAGTACTTC. This chain joins TRBV5-1 and TRBJ2-5, with 8 nucleotides matching TRBD1. The J call is in doubt because the DNA end fits TRBJ2-7 better. Germline V gives CDR1 SGHRS, CDR2 YFSETQ. The CDR3 covers 15 residues.

The chain joins TRBV27 to TRBJ2-1, with 7 bases fitting TRBD2. CDR1 and CDR2 from the germline V gene are MNHEY and SMNVEV (reference sequence). The CDR3 runs to 16 residues. V lost 0 bases to trimming and J lost 5 bases; unmatched junction nucleotides: 7. The CDR3 reads CASSLSFGTINNEQFF. CDR3 DNA: TGTGCCAGCAGTTTATCGTTCGGGACTATAAACAATGAGCAGTTCTTC.

J is TRBJ1-1 and V is TRBV7-9; TRBD1 matches at 7 bases. CDR1 and CDR2 from the germline V gene are SEHNR and FQNEAQ (reference sequence). This CDR3 has 14 amino acids. Trimming took 5 bases from V and 4 from J; bases not matched to a gene: 7. This CDR3 is CASSPNQGGTEAFF. The CDR3 DNA is TGTGCCAGCAGCCCGAACCAGGGGGGCACTGAAGCTTTCTTT.